This T cell receptor (beta chain) emerged from a study of response to subunit inactivated influenza vaccine. Overall study findings and caveats: T cells newly recruited by each seasonal influenza vaccination are few, the authors suggested.

This clonotype was counted between two and nine times. Its antigen is not known. In TCRdb, the RT-PCR reads were re-called with MiXCR into one record per CDR3 protein. The repertoire has 500,000 or so distinct CDR3 sequences, about a tenth of them found once; the top ten carry around 12%. The sequencing here drew on PBMCs from blood, taken roughly 6 weeks after vaccination. The clonotype comes from a man between 50 and 59 years old who received an inactivated influenza vaccine.

CDR3 nucleotide sequence: TGTGCCAGCAACGGCAGGGATACCTATGGCTACACCTTC. Protein product: CASNGRDTYGYTF. V gene TRBV12-3 or TRBV12-4 combines with J gene TRBJ1-2, with D possibly TRBD1 on 5 matching bases. The ends were cut back, 7 bases at V and 4 bases at J, with 13 bases in the middle. This CDR3 has 13 amino acids.